The source of this T cell receptor (beta chain) is a study of T cell repertoires in cytomegalovirus infection. Study in general: Matching HLA type, along with CMV infection, was indicated by public TCR beta signatures.

Note on this clonotype: Antigen: not known.

The ends were cut back, 6 bases at V and 1 base at J, with 12 bases in the middle. Per the germline V gene, CDR1 is DFQATT and CDR2 is SNEGSKA (reference sequence). CDR3 length: 13 residues. Study-wide findings and caveats: Based on cumulative public TCR beta family frequency, carriers of CMV plus the relevant HLA were identified. HLA-C-restricted, CMV-specific TCR beta clonotypes were dominant ex vivo.

One entry per CDR3 protein results from TCRdb running MiXCR on the reads. Of fewer than 250,000 distinct CDR3 sequences in the sample, 9% to 15% were seen once. The chain recombines TRBV20-1 with TRBJ1-2; D ambiguous. What was sequenced was PBMCs. The origin of this receptor is a human donor in good health (CMV status not recorded). Some clones in this sample may be carry-over from other donors' samples. For the CDR3, the DNA is TGCAGTGCCCAGGAAGGAAGTAACTATGGCTACACCTTC. This encodes CSAQEGSNYGYTF.